Listed here is a single T cell receptor beta chain. The source of the sample is a study of blood T cell repertoires in COVID-19. Whole-study context: Sources were T cells, B-cell-depleted T cells, or PBMCs; the material itself was cDNA or gDNA.

J gave up 2 bases and V 6 bases, and 12 bases lay outside the gene matches. The CDR3 consists of 18 residues. Germline values: CDR1 MDHEN, CDR2 SYDVKM. Data came from immunoSEQ multiplex PCR; TCRdb stores just in-frame clones and leaves some out. There are 200,000 to 300,000 clones in the sample; about 79% occur only once, and about 9% lies in the top ten. The V call is TRBV28, the J call TRBJ1-5, with 11 bases matching TRBD1. This receptor was identified in a man at least 80 years old with acute or convalescent COVID-19. Sequenced material: peripheral blood. CDR3 nucleotide sequence: TGTGCCAGCAGGTCGGACAGGGGGCTCACAAGGGGCAATCAGCCCCAGCATTTT. Its translation is CASRSDRGLTRGNQPQHF.